The clone carrying this TCR beta chain was observed at least ten times. Its antigen is not known. Aged about 6 to 90, donors were systemically healthy Caucasians from Russia. This sample is drawn from a study of blood T cells in healthy people across ages. Broader study findings: From one million sequenced T cells, diversity estimates were lower bounds.

The germline gives CDR1 DFQATT, CDR2 SNEGSKA (reference sequence). Trimming left V 3 bases short and J 4 bases short, with 14 bases between. This CDR3 spans 14 amino acids. Using a J-beta primer mix together with a sample-barcoded 5' primer, a second PCR was run for roughly 7 to 11 cycles. Unique molecular identifiers of 12 random nucleotides labeled each cDNA. Each CDR3 protein is one row after TCRdb ran MiXCR on the 5' RACE reads. The sample includes about 930,000 distinct CDR3 sequences, 25% to 30% of them seen just once. These data were also reused for a study on T cells of mothers and their children. Per that study: From each mother came over 9.5 million TCR beta CDR3 reads, and from each child came around 2.7 million.

The sample was blood. The clonotype comes from a woman in her thirties or forties in good health. V is TRBV20-1 and J is TRBJ2-3; perhaps TRBD1 as D (6 bases). CDR3 sequence reads: CSARRMGAADTQYF. CDR3 DNA: TGCAGTGCTAGGAGGATGGGGGCGGCAGATACGCAGTATTTT.